The 3 T cell receptor beta chains listed next were all sequenced from one sample in a study of coeliac disease. Measured with immunoSEQ multiplex PCR; TCRdb has only the in-frame clones, and not every one. The sample yields about 1,600 clones, 64% seen once. Input material: intraepithelial lymphocytes from the gut. The receptors shown here come from a woman between 50 and 59 years old with celiac disease on a gluten-free diet.

This chain connects TRBV6-5 to TRBJ1-2, with 7 bases aligning to TRBD1. Germline CDR1 reads MNHEY; CDR2 reads SVGAGI. CDR3 length: 14 amino acids. Trimming cost V 0 bases and J 4 bases; bases outside gene matches: 2. The DNA for the CDR3 is TGTGCCAGCAGTTACTCAGGGGGCACCTATGGCTACACCTTC. Its protein is CASSYSGGTYGYTF.

This clone has a handful of counts. The chain is built from TRBV15 and TRBJ1-5, with D tentatively TRBD1 (5 bases). CDR1 LNHNV and CDR2 YYDKDF come from the germline V gene (reference sequence). V dropped 0 bases and J dropped 0 bases, with 15 bases sitting between them. The CDR3 loop spans 18 amino acids. The CDR3 region has the DNA TGTGCCACCAGCAGAGATAGGCTGCGGGGGGATAGCAATCAGCCCCAGCATTTT. Protein sequence: CATSRDRLRGDSNQPQHF.

The chain is built from TRBV21-1 and TRBJ1-1; TRBD1, the D gene given by the table, was not confirmed from the DNA. TRBV21-1 is a pseudogene locus. The CDR3 spans 16 residues. The DNA of the CDR3 is TGTGCCAGCAGCTTAAACCCGGACATACTGAACACTGAAGCTTTCTTT. Its protein product is CASSLNPDILNTEAFF.